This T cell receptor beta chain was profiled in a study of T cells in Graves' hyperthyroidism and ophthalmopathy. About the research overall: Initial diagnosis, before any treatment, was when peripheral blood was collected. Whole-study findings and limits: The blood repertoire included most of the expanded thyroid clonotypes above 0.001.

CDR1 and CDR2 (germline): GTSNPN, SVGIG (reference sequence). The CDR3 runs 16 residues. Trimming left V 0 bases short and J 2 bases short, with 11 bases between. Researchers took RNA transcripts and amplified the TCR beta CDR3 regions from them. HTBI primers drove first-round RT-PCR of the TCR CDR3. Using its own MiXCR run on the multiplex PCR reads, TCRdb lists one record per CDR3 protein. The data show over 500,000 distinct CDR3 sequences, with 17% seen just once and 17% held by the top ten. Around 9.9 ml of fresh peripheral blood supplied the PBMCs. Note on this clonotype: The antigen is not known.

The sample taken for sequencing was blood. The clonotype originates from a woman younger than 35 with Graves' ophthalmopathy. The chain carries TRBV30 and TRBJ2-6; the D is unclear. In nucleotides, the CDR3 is TGTGCCTGGAGTGTACCCCCCATTACTGGGGCCAACGTCCTGACTTTC. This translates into CAWSVPPITGANVLTF.